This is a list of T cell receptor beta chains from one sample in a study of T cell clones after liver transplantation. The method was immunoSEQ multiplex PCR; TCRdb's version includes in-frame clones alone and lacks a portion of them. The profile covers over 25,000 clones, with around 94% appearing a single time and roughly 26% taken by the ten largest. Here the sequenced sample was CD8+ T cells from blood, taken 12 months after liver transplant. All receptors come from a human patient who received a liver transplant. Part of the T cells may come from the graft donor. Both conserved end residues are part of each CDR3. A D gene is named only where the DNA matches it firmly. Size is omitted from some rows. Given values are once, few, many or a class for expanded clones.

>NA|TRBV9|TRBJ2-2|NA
CASSVYSGELFF
TGTGCCAGCAGCGTGTACTCCGGGGAGCTGTTTTTT
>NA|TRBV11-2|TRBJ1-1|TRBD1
CASSLRGPKYTEAFF
TGTGCCAGCAGCTTGAGGGGGCCAAAATACACTGAAGCTTTCTTT
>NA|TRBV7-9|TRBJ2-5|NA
CASSLTEQETQYF
TGTGCCAGCAGCTTGACAGAACAAGAGACCCAGTACTTC
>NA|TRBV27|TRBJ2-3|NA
CASSRGSTDTQYF
TGTGCCAGCTCTAGGGGTAGCACAGATACGCAGTATTTT
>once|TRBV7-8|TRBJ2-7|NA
CASSLSFSASPYEQYF
TGTGCCAGCAGCTTAAGCTTTTCGGCTAGCCCCTACGAGCAGTACTTC
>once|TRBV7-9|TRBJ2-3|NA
CASSLGRSYQTDTQYF
TGTGCCAGCAGCCTGGGCCGGTCTTACCAGACAGATACGCAGTATTTT
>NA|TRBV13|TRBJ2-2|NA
CASSLQRSLGELFF
TGTGCCAGCAGCTTACAGAGATCACTCGGGGAGCTGTTTTTT
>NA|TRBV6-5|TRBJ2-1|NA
CASSAVQGHNEQFF
TGTGCCAGCAGTGCGGTTCAAGGCCACAATGAGCAGTTCTTC
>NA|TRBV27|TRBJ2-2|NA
CASSTNTGELFF
TGTGCCAGCAGCACGAACACCGGGGAGCTGTTTTTT
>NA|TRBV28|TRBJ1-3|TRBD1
CASRAGQGTGNTIYF
TGTGCCAGCAGAGCGGGACAGGGAACTGGAAACACCATATATTTT
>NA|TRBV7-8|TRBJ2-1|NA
CASSFGEREHYNEQFF
TGTGCCAGCAGCTTCGGTGAACGGGAACACTACAATGAGCAGTTCTTC
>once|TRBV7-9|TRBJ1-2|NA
CASSPYGYTF
TGTGCCAGCAGCCCCTATGGCTACACCTTC
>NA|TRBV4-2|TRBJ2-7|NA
CASSQEDRGLGEQYF
TGTGCCAGCAGCCAAGAAGACCGCGGCTTGGGAGAGCAGTACTTC
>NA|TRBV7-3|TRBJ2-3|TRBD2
CASSSGLDDTQYF
TGTGCCAGCAGCTCCGGACTAGACGATACGCAGTATTTT
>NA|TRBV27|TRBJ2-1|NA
CASSHLNTNEQFF
TGTGCCAGCAGTCACCTCAACACGAATGAGCAGTTCTTC
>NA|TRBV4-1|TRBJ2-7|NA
CASSQEGTLGLYEQYF
TGCGCCAGCAGCCAAGAAGGAACCCTTGGCCTCTACGAGCAGTACTTC
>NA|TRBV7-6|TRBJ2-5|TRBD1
CASSLAPTGGETQYF
TGTGCCAGCAGCTTAGCCCCAACAGGGGGAGAGACCCAGTACTTC
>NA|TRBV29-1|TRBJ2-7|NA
CSVEGPSYEQYF
TGCAGCGTCGAGGGTCCCAGCTACGAGCAGTACTTC
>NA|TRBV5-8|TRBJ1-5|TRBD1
CASSLLQGRPPQHF
TGTGCCAGCAGCTTGTTACAGGGGCGGCCGCCCCAGCATTTT
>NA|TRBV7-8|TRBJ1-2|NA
CASSFPGNSYGYTF
TGTGCCAGCAGCTTTCCAGGAAATTCATATGGCTACACCTTC
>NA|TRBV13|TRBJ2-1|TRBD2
CASSQAGTSGSYNEQFF
TGTGCCAGCAGCCAAGCCGGGACTAGCGGGTCCTACAATGAGCAGTTCTTC
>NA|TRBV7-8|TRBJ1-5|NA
CASSLRRGPYSNQPQHF
TGTGCCAGCAGCCTAAGACGGGGGCCGTATAGCAATCAGCCCCAGCATTTT
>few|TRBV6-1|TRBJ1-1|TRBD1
CAGSPGTANTEAFF
TGTGCCGGCAGCCCCGGGACAGCGAACACTGAAGCTTTCTTT
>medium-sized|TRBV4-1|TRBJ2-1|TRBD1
CASSQEGGQGPPNEQFF
TGCGCCAGCAGCCAAGAGGGAGGACAGGGCCCCCCCAATGAGCAGTTCTTC
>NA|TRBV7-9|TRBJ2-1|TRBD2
CASSSKEREGLEQFF
TGTGCCAGCAGCTCCAAAGAGCGGGAGGGCCTAGAGCAGTTCTTC
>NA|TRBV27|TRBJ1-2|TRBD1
CASSSPRDRAGGYTF
TGTGCCAGCAGTTCCCCCCGGGACAGGGCCGGTGGCTACACCTTC
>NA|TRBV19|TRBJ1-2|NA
CASSMNPGLNYGYTF
TGTGCCAGTAGTATGAATCCGGGGCTCAACTATGGCTACACCTTC
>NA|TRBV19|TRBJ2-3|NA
CASSGASTDTQYF
TGTGCCAGTAGCGGGGCTTCCACAGATACGCAGTATTTT
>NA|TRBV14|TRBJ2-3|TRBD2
CASSQDRGLEADTQYF
TGTGCCAGCAGCCAAGATCGTGGACTAGAGGCAGATACGCAGTATTTT
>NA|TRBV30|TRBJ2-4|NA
CAWGAASSGNIQYF
TGTGCCTGGGGCGCCGCATCCTCGGGAAACATTCAGTACTTC
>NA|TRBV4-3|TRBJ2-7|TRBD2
CASSQEGLAGEQYF
TGCGCCAGCAGCCAAGAGGGACTAGCGGGCGAGCAGTACTTC
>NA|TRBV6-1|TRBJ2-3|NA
CASSSDTQYF
TGTGCCAGCAGCTCAGATACGCAGTATTTT
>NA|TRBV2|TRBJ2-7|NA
CASSDQGPSYEQYF
TGTGCCAGCAGTGATCAGGGGCCGAGCTACGAGCAGTACTTC